This T cell receptor (beta chain) was sequenced for a study of graft-versus-host responses after intestinal transplantation. Across the study: Recipients were all induced with anti-thymocyte globulin, then given tacrolimus and steroids for about three years. Overall study findings and caveats: Subjects displaying graft-donor T cell macrochimerism possessed elevated graft-versus-host to host-versus-graft clonal ratios inside allografts. Early post-transplant HvG declines showed an association with peak circulating GvH clone levels.

Upon completion of the reaction, proliferating CFSE-low responders, both CD3+CD4+ and CD3+CD8+, were sorted. The table came from immunoSEQ multiplex PCR; TCRdb's copy has only in-frame clones and leaves some out. The table lists about 10,000 clones, under 35% of them singletons. The germline V and J ends were trimmed by 1 base and 5 bases, with 18 bases remaining between them. CDR3 length: 16 amino acids. Germline values: CDR1 SEHNR, CDR2 FQNEAQ (reference sequence). The sequence was collected from a human patient who was an organ donor for intestinal transplantation. The V and J genes are TRBV7-9 and TRBJ2-7, with D possibly being TRBD2 (7 bases). The sequenced sample was alloreactive CD4+ T cells from a mixed lymphocyte reaction culture, obtained before transplantation. Documented subset: CFSE-low proliferating T cells sorted from roughly 6-day pre-transplant mixed lymphocyte reaction (GvH or HvG direction). CDR3 sequence reads: CASSLGWLGGGDEQYF. CDR3 nucleotide sequence: TGTGCCAGCAGCTTAGGCTGGTTAGGGGGGGGCGACGAGCAGTACTTC.